One sample yielded the 2 T cell receptor beta chains listed below, sequenced in a study of blood T cell repertoires in COVID-19. Method: immunoSEQ multiplex PCR; TCRdb's copy keeps in-frame clones and lacks some. In the table there are a few hundred thousand clones, 75% to 90% of which are singletons. The sequenced material came from PBMCs or T cells enriched from blood (not recorded which). Source of these receptors: a woman aged 55-70 years who had recovered from COVID-19.

J is TRBJ1-3 and V is TRBV30; TRBD1 is a possible D gene (5 bases). Per the germline V gene, CDR1 is GTSNPN and CDR2 is SVGIG (reference sequence). V was shortened by 5 bases and J by 3 bases, with 14 bases between the two germline ends. The CDR3 loop spans 14 amino acids. The CDR3 nucleotides are TGTGCCTGGGGACCGGGGGGAAGTGGAAACACCATATATTTT. The encoded protein is CAWGPGGSGNTIYF.

The chain uses TRBV24-1 and TRBJ2-2, with 8 nucleotides matching TRBD1. The CDR3 is 16 residues long. Germline V CDR1 and CDR2: KGHDR, SFDVKD. Trimming at V came to 4 bases and at J to 0 bases, leaving 3 bases not matched to a gene. The DNA for the CDR3 is TGTGCCACCAGTGACTTACAGGGGGCGAACACCGGGGAGCTGTTTTTT. Its translation: CATSDLQGANTGELFF.